This T cell receptor beta chain originates from a study of vaccination and CD4 T cells after COVID-19. Study-wide context: Culture controls were given either a CEFX pool, an HIV-1 Nef pool, or no peptide.

Details on this clonotype: What it recognizes is unknown.

Treatment in this sample: roughly 11-day PBMC culture with coronavirus spike peptide pools or control peptides (ViraFEST assay). Ahead of the COVID-19 pandemic (2011-2018), the CD4+ T cells of the unexposed donor were collected. Each well held more than 1.5 million PBMCs in IL-2 (around 10 IU/ml) medium with approximately 9.2 ug/ml peptide pools. Cultured CD4+ T cell DNA underwent sequencing with the Oncomine TCR Beta short-read assay. TCRdb used MiXCR to reprocess the PCR reads, holding one entry per CDR3 protein. The table shows about 8,000 distinct CDR3 sequences, with 36% occurring only once. The sample was CD4+ T cells from blood, cultured in vitro. This clonotype was obtained from a human donor in good health.

The chain's CDR3 is CASRLDSNSNQPQHF. CDR3 in DNA: TGTGCCAGCAGACTTGACAGTAATAGCAATCAGCCCCAGCATTTT. The chain uses TRBV6-2 or TRBV6-3 and TRBJ1-5, with D possibly matching TRBD1 (5 bases). The germline V gene has CDR1 MNHEY and CDR2 SVGEGT. The CDR3 is 15 amino acids. Trimming shortened V by 6 bases and J by 0 bases, and 12 bases separated the two germline ends.